The 27 T cell receptor beta chains in this list originate from one sample, sequenced in a study of tumor-infiltrating lymphocytes in primary liver carcinoma. The researchers produced TCR beta cDNA from approximately 550 ng total RNA with a constant-region primer. Generation of the TCR beta libraries relied on three nested multiplex PCR rounds using slightly modified ARM-PCR. The first two PCR rounds, roughly 10 cycles each, used TRBV1-TRBV30 forward primers and a C-beta reverse primer. Via MiXCR, TCRdb re-called the multiplex PCR reads, giving one row per CDR3 protein. The table shows about 180,000 distinct CDR3 sequences, with roughly three fifths occurring only once. Germline DNA was also extracted, and blood RNA was taken from unsorted whole blood. The sample taken for sequencing was peripheral blood. These TCRs come from a man aged 40-55 years with primary liver carcinoma and hepatitis B virus infection.

The chain couples TRBV12-3 or TRBV12-4 to TRBJ1-4; weak D call: TRBD1 (5 bases). The V end lost 5 bases, the J end lost 5 bases, and 12 bases lay between the germline ends. This CDR3 contains 14 residues. This CDR3 reads CASSPVGGNEKLFF. In DNA form, the CDR3 reads TGTGCCAGCAGTCCGGTCGGGGGAAATGAAAAACTGTTTTTT.

J is TRBJ2-1 and V is TRBV10-3, with a weak D call TRBD2 (6 bases). This CDR3 has 11 residues. Germline assignment: CDR1 ENHRY and CDR2 SYGVKD. The V gene lost 9 bases and the J gene lost 8 bases, with 11 bases spanning the gap. The CDR3, as DNA: TGTGCCATAGCGGAGCGGGATGAGCAGTTCTTC. Residues: CAIAERDEQFF.

This clonotype showed up just once. A much larger clone is a single base away; this may be a read error. The V call is TRBV29-1, the J call TRBJ2-7; the D gene could be TRBD1 or TRBD2 (5 bases each). Germline values: CDR1 SQVTM, CDR2 ANQGSEA. The CDR3 is 13 amino acids. Here the CDR3 reads CSALAGTNYQQYF. The CDR3 DNA reads TGCAGCGCCCTCGCCGGGACCAACTACCAGCAGTACTTC.

In its sample, this clonotype was seen a few times. The V gene is TRBV14, the J gene TRBJ1-1, with D possibly matching TRBD1 (5 bases). The CDR3 is 14 amino acids. V dropped 1 base and J dropped 5 bases, with 11 bases sitting between them. Germline V CDR1 and CDR2: SGHDN, FVKESK. CDR3 DNA sequence: TGTGCCAGCAGCCAAGTGAGGGGAGGGACTGAAGCTTTCTTT. Translation: CASSQVRGGTEAFF.

A note on this clonotype: A clone one base away is much larger, so this may be a read error. CDR3 sequence reads: CRVQLRTGRDEQFF. CDR3 bases: TGCAGAGTTCAATTGCGGACAGGAAGGGATGAGCAGTTCTTC. This chain connects TRBV29-1 to TRBJ2-1; 7 bases line up with TRBD1. The germline V gene encodes CDR1 SQVTM and CDR2 ANQGSEA. CDR3 size: 14 residues.

This rearrangement joins TRBV14 to TRBJ2-3, with no clear D. This CDR3 is built from 12 residues. V was pared by 1 base and J by 7 bases, with 6 bases between. CDR1 is SGHDN, CDR2 FVKESK, per germline. CDR3 region: CASSQGSNTQYF. Written as DNA, the CDR3 is TGTGCCAGCAGCCAAGGCTCCAATACGCAGTATTTT.

The chain uses TRBV6-5 and TRBJ2-3; D call uncertain. V dropped 0 bases and J dropped 2 bases, with 9 bases sitting between them. CDR3 length equals 15 residues. Germline assignment: CDR1 MNHEY and CDR2 SVGAGI. The CDR3 sequence: CASSYSSGFTDTQYF. Here the CDR3 DNA reads TGTGCCAGCAGTTACTCTTCAGGATTCACAGATACGCAGTATTTT.

In its sample, this clonotype was seen a few times. J is TRBJ2-3 and V is TRBV7-8; 11 positions match TRBD1. With V trimmed by 5 bases and J by 3 bases, 7 bases remained unmatched. The CDR3 sequence is 16 residues long. The germline V gene encodes CDR1 SGHVS and CDR2 FQNEAQ. CDR3 protein: CASSRRDRGSTDTQYF. CDR3 in DNA: TGTGCCAGCAGCCGCCGGGACAGGGGGTCGACAGATACGCAGTATTTT.

This clonotype was counted between two and nine times. A much larger clone is a single base away; this may be a read error. CDR3 in amino acids: CASSRNRLYSADTQYF. The CDR3 region has the DNA TGTGCCAGCAGCCGGAACAGACTGTATAGTGCAGATACGCAGTATTTT. The chain uses TRBV11-1 and TRBJ2-3; no clear D gene. Per germline, CDR1 SGHAT and CDR2 FQDESV (reference sequence). This CDR3 has 16 amino acids. Trimming left V 5 bases short and J 4 bases short, with 19 bases between.

The chain couples TRBV3-1 to TRBJ2-5, with a tentative D call TRBD1 (5 bases). Germline V CDR1 and CDR2: LGHDT, YNNKEL (reference sequence). This CDR3 region has 15 residues. V was pared by 0 bases and J by 3 bases, with 11 bases between. The CDR3 protein is CASSQDVGAEETQYF. In DNA, the CDR3 is TGTGCCAGCAGCCAAGATGTAGGGGCTGAAGAGACCCAGTACTTC.

Comments on this clonotype: One end of the junction fails to match germline, which may point to a read error. The chain combines TRBV11-2 with TRBJ2-7; 7 bases align to TRBD1. Germline values: CDR1 SGHAT, CDR2 FQNNGV. The length of the CDR3 is 14 residues. DNA of the CDR3: TGTGCCAACAGCTCCTCACAGGGGACCTACGAGCAGTACTTC. Its protein product is CANSSSQGTYEQYF.

The genes are TRBV6-6 and TRBJ2-1; D is unclear. CDR3 length: 14 amino acids. Germline CDR1 MNHNY, CDR2 SVGAGI (reference sequence). The V gene lost 2 bases and the J gene lost 0 bases, with 5 bases spanning the gap. DNA for the CDR3: TGTGCCAGCAGTTACCCGAGCTCCTACAATGAGCAGTTCTTC. Its protein product is CASSYPSSYNEQFF.

This clonotype showed up many times. The chain has TRBV6-5 and TRBJ2-3; D not resolved. The CDR3 has 12 amino acids. Trimming shortened V by 4 bases and J by 1 base, and 3 bases separated the two germline ends. The germline V gene encodes CDR1 MNHEY and CDR2 SVGAGI. The CDR3 loop is CASSSGTDTQYF. DNA for the CDR3: TGTGCCAGCAGTTCGGGCACAGATACGCAGTATTTT.

The chain couples TRBV4-2 to TRBJ2-5; D tentatively reads TRBD1 or TRBD2 (5 bases each). The CDR3 extends over 15 amino acids. CDR1 is LGHNA and CDR2 is YNFKEQ in the germline V gene. With 4 bases removed from V and 7 bases from J, the gap between germline ends came to 19 bases. In nucleotides, the CDR3 is TGTGCCAGCAGCCTACAGGATAGCGCTCACGGGACCCAGTACTTC. It specifies CASSLQDSAHGTQYF.

This clonotype occurred a few times. This sequence joins TRBV30 and TRBJ2-3, with D unclear. The CDR3 is 12 residues long. Germline V lookup: CDR1 GTSNPN, CDR2 SVGIG (reference sequence). Deletions cut 2 bases from V and 3 bases from J, with 6 bases between. The CDR3 is CAWSYLTDTQYF. For the CDR3, the DNA is TGTGCCTGGAGTTACCTTACAGATACGCAGTATTTT.

V gene TRBV6-5 combines with J gene TRBJ2-7; tentatively, D is TRBD2 (6 bases). Trimming removed 6 bases at V and 0 bases at J, with 18 bases between. The CDR3 is 16 residues long. Germline V gene data show CDR1 as MNHEY and CDR2 as SVGAGI. The CDR3 is CASSLLGVGSSYEQYF. The CDR3 DNA is TGTGCCAGCAGCCTCCTCGGGGTCGGGAGCTCCTACGAGCAGTACTTC.

About this clonotype: Compared with germline, one end of the junction differs, possibly owing to a read error. The J gene is TRBJ2-7, the V gene TRBV11-2; D perhaps matches TRBD2 (6 bases). Germline V gene data show CDR1 as SGHAT and CDR2 as FQNNGV. The CDR3 has 16 amino acids. The CDR3 DNA is TGTGCCAGCAGCTTAGAATCAGCGGGCCCGTCCTACGAACAGTGCTTC. Its translation is CASSLESAGPSYEQCF.

This clonotype came up a few times. The J gene is TRBJ2-1, the V gene TRBV29-1, with D unclear. The germline gives CDR1 SQVTM, CDR2 ANQGSEA. The ends were cut back, 7 bases at V and 7 bases at J, with 20 bases in the middle. This CDR3 has 14 amino acids. The CDR3 is CSARTDELGNEQFF. Here the CDR3 DNA reads TGCAGCGCTCGGACGGACGAGTTGGGTAATGAGCAGTTCTTC.

Points on this clonotype: This may arise from a read error, as a much more abundant clone is one base away. The V gene is TRBV10-3, the J gene TRBJ2-3, with 7 bases aligning to TRBD2. The CDR3 covers 15 residues. Trimming removed 3 bases from V and 3 bases from J; junction bases left unmatched: 6. Germline lookup yields CDR1 ENHRY and CDR2 SYGVKD. The CDR3, as DNA: TGTGCCATCAGTGACGGGGGGAAGAGGACAGATACGCAGTATTTT. Protein product: CAISDGGKRTDTQYF.

J is TRBJ1-5 and V is TRBV6-1; D is possibly TRBD1 (6 bases). V dropped 5 bases and J dropped 3 bases, with 11 bases sitting between them. This CDR3 spans 14 amino acids. Germline assignment: CDR1 MNHNS and CDR2 SASEGT. The CDR3 here is CASSKGDTNQPQHF. The CDR3 DNA sequence: TGTGCCAGCAGTAAAGGGGACACCAATCAGCCCCAGCATTTT.

The chain uses TRBV6-2 or TRBV6-3 and TRBJ2-7; the D gene is possibly TRBD2 (5 bases). The V end was cut by 10 bases, the J end by 9 bases, with 22 bases between. The CDR3 contains 13 residues. Germline loops: CDR1 MNHEY, CDR2 SVGEGT. In DNA form, the CDR3 reads TGTGCCACCGTGAGGCGGGCCACATGGGTGCAGTACTTC. Translating it yields CATVRRATWVQYF.

This clonotype was found a few times. J is TRBJ1-2 and V is TRBV7-9, with TRBD1 as a possible D gene (6 bases). V was pared by 0 bases and J by 6 bases, with 17 bases between. Germline loops: CDR1 SEHNR, CDR2 FQNEAQ (reference sequence). This CDR3 contains 16 residues. CDR3 residues: CASSLAPTGQGDGYTF. CDR3 DNA sequence: TGTGCCAGCAGCTTAGCCCCTACAGGGCAAGGGGATGGCTACACCTTC.

V is TRBV13 and J is TRBJ2-5; maybe TRBD2 (6 bases). This CDR3 region has 16 residues. Deletions cut 4 bases from V and 1 base from J, with 16 bases between. Germline V gene sequence: CDR1 PRHDT, CDR2 FYEKMQ (reference sequence). CDR3 sequence (DNA): TGTGCCAGCAGCTCGGGACTCCAATCAATCCAAGAGACCCAGTACTTC. This gives the protein CASSSGLQSIQETQYF.

This clonotype was seen only a few times. The genes are TRBV14 and TRBJ2-7; D is possibly TRBD2 (6 bases). The CDR3 totals 15 residues. Trimming cost V 1 base and J 5 bases, with 15 bases left between them. Germline loops: CDR1 SGHDN, CDR2 FVKESK. Here the CDR3 reads CASSQGRGDGNEQYF. The CDR3 DNA reads TGTGCCAGCAGCCAAGGGCGGGGAGACGGGAACGAGCAGTACTTC.

As regards this clonotype: A read error may account for a junction end that differs from germline. This chain joins TRBV11-1 and TRBJ2-1, with a tentative D call TRBD2 (6 bases). The CDR3 sequence is 13 residues long. The germline V gene has CDR1 SGHAT and CDR2 FQDESV (reference sequence). DNA of the CDR3: TGTGCCCGCAGCTTACCGGACGGGGGTGAGCAGTTCTTC. This gives the protein CARSLPDGGEQFF. Complete variable domain (other parts from reference TRBV11-1 and TRBJ2-1): EAEVAQSPRYKITEKSQAVAFWCDPISGHATLYWYRQILGQGPELLVQFQDESVVDDSQLPKDRFSAERLKGVDSTLKIQPAELGDSAMYLCARSLPDGGEQFFGPGTRLTVL.

The chain is built from TRBV5-5 and TRBJ1-5; D is unclear. The V gene's germline CDR1 is SGHKS and CDR2 YYEKEE (reference sequence). V was clipped by 4 bases and J by 1 base, with 9 bases between them. CDR3 length: 14 amino acids. CDR3 in amino acids: CASSPQESNQPQHF. DNA of the CDR3: TGTGCCAGCAGCCCCCAGGAGAGCAATCAGCCCCAGCATTTT.

The chain combines TRBV6-1 with TRBJ1-2; TRBD1 matches 10 bases. The CDR3 is 15 amino acids. J was trimmed by 1 base and V by 6 bases; bases with no gene match: 5. Germline V gene sequence: CDR1 MNHNS, CDR2 SASEGT. In DNA, the CDR3 is TGTGCCAGCAGATGGACAGGGGGTGTTAACTATGGCTACACCTTC. This codes for CASRWTGGVNYGYTF.